Below, one T cell receptor beta chain is given with its context. Antigen specificity is unknown. The data originate from a study of T cell responses to AZD1222 COVID-19 vaccine. The germline gives CDR1 SGHRS, CDR2 YFSETQ. V was clipped by 4 bases and J by 3 bases; unmatched bases: 6. There are 15 residues in the CDR3. Using immunoSEQ multiplex PCR, the repertoire was profiled, and TCRdb retains in-frame clones only, with some absent. Of roughly 100,000 clones in the sample, about 88% were seen once. Study-wide points: Reportedly, close to half of spike-specific TCRs are directed against unmutated variant regions.

The chain has TRBV5-1 and TRBJ2-7; 11 positions agree with TRBD2. Sequences were derived from peripheral blood, sampled on day 0 of AZD1222 vaccination. The receptor was derived from an adult in good health. The CDR3 region has the DNA TGCGCCAGCAGCCCTACTAGCGGGAGCATCTACGAGCAGTACTTC. Protein: CASSPTSGSIYEQYF.